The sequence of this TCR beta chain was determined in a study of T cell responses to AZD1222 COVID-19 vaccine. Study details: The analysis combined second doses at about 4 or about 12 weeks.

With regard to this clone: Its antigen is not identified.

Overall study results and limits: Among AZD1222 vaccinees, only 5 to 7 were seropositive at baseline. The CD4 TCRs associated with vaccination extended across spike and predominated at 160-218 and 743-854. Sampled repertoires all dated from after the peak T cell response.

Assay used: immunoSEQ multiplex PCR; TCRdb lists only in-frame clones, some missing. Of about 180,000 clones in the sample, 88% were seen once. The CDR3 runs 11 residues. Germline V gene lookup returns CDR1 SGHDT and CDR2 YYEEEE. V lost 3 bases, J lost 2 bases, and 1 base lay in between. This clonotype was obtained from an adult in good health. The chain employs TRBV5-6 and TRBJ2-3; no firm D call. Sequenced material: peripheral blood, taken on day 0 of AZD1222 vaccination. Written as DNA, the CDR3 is TGTGCCAGCAGCTACACAGATACGCAGTATTTT. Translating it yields CASSYTDTQYF.